This T cell receptor (beta chain) originates from a study of blood T cell repertoires in COVID-19. This clone is a singleton in its sample. In the authors' workflow: Reference gene primer amplification yielded estimated nucleated cell counts. Generated by immunoSEQ multiplex PCR, the TCRdb table keeps only in-frame clones and is missing some. The D gene and trimming were derived from the DNA, and the V and J assignments and clone size from that table. The sample includes tens of thousands of clones, 82% seen only once; the top ten take more than 8%. CDR3 length equals 16 residues. CDR1 and CDR2 (germline): SGHNT, YYREEE (reference sequence). V was clipped by 0 bases and J by 3 bases, with 13 bases between them.

The source material was peripheral blood. The receptor's source is an elderly woman with acute or convalescent COVID-19. The chain is built from TRBV5-4 and TRBJ1-3; no firm D call. CDR3 region: CASSLGGGGFGNTIYF. Here the CDR3 DNA reads TGTGCCAGCAGCTTGGGCGGAGGAGGATTTGGAAACACCATATATTTT.